The 15 T cell receptor beta chains below all came from one sample that was sequenced in a study of blood T cell repertoires in COVID-19. Method: immunoSEQ multiplex PCR; TCRdb's copy keeps in-frame clones and lacks some. Of 150,000 to 200,000 clones in the sample, about 88% were seen once. Sequencing was performed on peripheral blood. Receptors were obtained from a man in his forties or fifties with active or convalescent COVID-19.

This clone was counted a single time. The gene calls are TRBV5-1 and TRBJ1-2; D unclear. V lost 4 bases, J lost 2 bases, and 12 bases lay in between. The CDR3 contains 14 residues. Germline V gives CDR1 SGHRS, CDR2 YFSETQ. The CDR3 DNA is TGCGCCAGCAGCAACATGATTTCAAACTATGGCTACACCTTC. The encoded protein is CASSNMISNYGYTF. The full variable domain, in which reference TRBV5-1 and TRBJ1-2 provide the parts outside the CDR3, is KAGVTQTPRYLIKTRGQQVTLSCSPISGHRSVSWYQQTPGQGLQFLFEYFSETQRNKGNFPGRFSGRQFSNSRSEMNVSTLELGDSALYLCASSNMISNYGYTFGSGTRLTVV.

This chain connects TRBV7-7 to TRBJ2-1, with 7 bases matching TRBD1. Germline V gene data show CDR1 as SSHAT and CDR2 as FNYEAQ (reference sequence). There are 15 residues in the CDR3. V was pared by 1 base and J by 2 bases, with 2 bases of the junction left unmatched. CDR3 sequence (DNA): TGTGCCAGCAGCTTAGGACAGGGAGCCTACAATGAGCAGTTCTTC. Encoded protein: CASSLGQGAYNEQFF.

This clone was observed a few times. The chain is built from TRBV9 and TRBJ2-4; 9 bases align to TRBD1. CDR1 and CDR2 (germline): SGDLS, YYNGEE. V lost 4 bases, J lost 5 bases, and 4 bases stayed unmatched. The CDR3 length is 14 residues. For the CDR3, the DNA is TGTGCCAGCAGCCCCAGGACAGGGGAAAACATTCAGTACTTC. It encodes CASSPRTGENIQYF.

The chain employs TRBV5-1 and TRBJ2-3; 8 nucleotides agree with TRBD2. This CDR3 has 14 residues. Trimming at V came to 0 bases and at J to 5 bases, leaving 2 bases not matched to a gene. The germline CDR1 and CDR2 sequences are SGHRS and YFSETQ. The CDR3 protein is CASSLGGGLDTQYF. Written as DNA, the CDR3 is TGCGCCAGCAGCTTGGGCGGGGGGTTAGATACGCAGTATTTT.

The sample holds one count of this clone. The genes are TRBV5-1 and TRBJ2-3; no reliable D call. From germline, CDR1 is SGHRS and CDR2 YFSETQ. The length of the CDR3 is 15 residues. V lost 1 base to trimming and J lost 0 bases, with 9 bases between them. CDR3 in amino acids: CASSLLYGSTDTQYF. The CDR3 nucleotides read TGCGCCAGCAGCTTGTTATACGGGAGCACAGATACGCAGTATTTT.

V usage is TRBV6-4 and J usage is TRBJ1-2; D might be TRBD1 (6 bases). Deletions cut 2 bases from V and 9 bases from J, with 19 bases between. Germline V gene data show CDR1 as MRHNA and CDR2 as SNTAGT. The CDR3 is 15 residues long. CDR3 region: CASSDMSGVPSSYTF. DNA of the CDR3: TGTGCCAGCAGTGACATGTCAGGGGTTCCGTCCAGCTACACCTTC.

V usage is TRBV19 and J usage is TRBJ1-6; 10 bases match TRBD1. CDR3 length: 15 amino acids. Looked up from germline, CDR1 is LNHDA and CDR2 is SQIVND (reference sequence). With V trimmed by 4 bases and J by 5 bases, 2 bases remained unmatched. The CDR3 sequence is CASSTGTGDNSPLHF. The CDR3 DNA reads as TGTGCCAGTAGTACTGGGACAGGGGATAATTCACCCCTCCACTTT.

The CDR3 nucleotides read TGTGCCAGCTCCCCCAGCACTGAAGCTTTCTTT. Translating it yields CASSPSTEAFF. The chain couples TRBV2 to TRBJ1-1; D gene ambiguous. The V end was cut by 8 bases, the J end by 4 bases, with 8 bases between. The CDR3 is 11 residues long. Germline V gives CDR1 SNHLY, CDR2 FYNNEI.

The chain recombines TRBV7-2 with TRBJ2-1; TRBD2 matches at 8 bases. V was pared by 5 bases and J by 2 bases, with 5 bases of the junction left unmatched. The CDR3 length is 15 residues. Germline values: CDR1 SGHTA, CDR2 FQGNSA. The CDR3 DNA sequence: TGTGCCAGCAGCACTTTAGCGGGAACCTACAATGAGCAGTTCTTC. Amino acids: CASSTLAGTYNEQFF.

The rearrangement joins TRBV6-4 to TRBJ2-1, with a weak D call TRBD1 (6 bases). In germline, CDR1 is MRHNA, CDR2 SNTAGT. The CDR3 has 15 amino acids. V was shortened by 3 bases and J by 3 bases, with 12 bases between the two germline ends. CDR3 nucleotides: TGTGCCAGCAGTGAGGACAGTGGGAACTACAATGAGCAGTTCTTC. It codes for CASSEDSGNYNEQFF.

The rearrangement links TRBV5-1 to TRBJ1-2, with 9 bases aligning to TRBD1. The germline V gene encodes CDR1 SGHRS and CDR2 YFSETQ. The ends lost 4 bases at V and 2 bases at J; junction bases unmatched: 9. This CDR3 comprises 16 residues. This CDR3 reads CASSVRTGAKNYGYTF. In DNA, the CDR3 is TGCGCCAGCAGCGTCCGGACAGGGGCCAAGAACTATGGCTACACCTTC.

CDR3 amino acids: CASSPPALPNTGELFF. In DNA, the CDR3 is TGCGCCAGCAGCCCACCTGCGTTACCGAACACCGGGGAGCTGTTTTTT. The V call is TRBV4-3, the J call TRBJ2-2; D remains unclear. CDR3 length equals 16 residues. Germline loops: CDR1 LGHNA, CDR2 YSLEER. Trimming pared 4 bases from V and 0 bases from J, leaving 12 bases between.

The chain joins TRBV13 to TRBJ1-2, with 8 bases fitting TRBD1. Germline trimming cut 0 bases from V and 6 bases from J; bases unmatched to any gene: 12. Per germline, CDR1 PRHDT and CDR2 FYEKMQ (reference sequence). The CDR3 spans 17 residues. CDR3 DNA sequence: TGTGCCAGCAGCTTAGGCCCCACCCGGACAGGGAAGGATGGCTACACCTTC. It encodes CASSLGPTRTGKDGYTF.

V usage is TRBV4-1 and J usage is TRBJ1-2; the D gene is possibly TRBD1 (6 bases). This CDR3 contains 19 residues. Germline V CDR1 and CDR2: MGHRA, YSYEKL. The V gene lost 0 bases and the J gene lost 0 bases, with 20 bases spanning the gap. The CDR3 region has the DNA TGCGCCAGCAGCCAAGATCTTATTCCAGGGGCCACAGCTAACTATGGCTACACCTTC. Its translation: CASSQDLIPGATANYGYTF.

CDR3 nucleotides: TGTGCCAGCAGCCCAGGCAGGCGCGAGCAGTACTTC. It yields the protein CASSPGRREQYF. The V call is TRBV9, the J call TRBJ2-7; D gene uncertain. V was clipped by 4 bases and J by 6 bases, with 11 bases between them. The germline gives CDR1 SGDLS, CDR2 YYNGEE. CDR3 length equals 12 residues.